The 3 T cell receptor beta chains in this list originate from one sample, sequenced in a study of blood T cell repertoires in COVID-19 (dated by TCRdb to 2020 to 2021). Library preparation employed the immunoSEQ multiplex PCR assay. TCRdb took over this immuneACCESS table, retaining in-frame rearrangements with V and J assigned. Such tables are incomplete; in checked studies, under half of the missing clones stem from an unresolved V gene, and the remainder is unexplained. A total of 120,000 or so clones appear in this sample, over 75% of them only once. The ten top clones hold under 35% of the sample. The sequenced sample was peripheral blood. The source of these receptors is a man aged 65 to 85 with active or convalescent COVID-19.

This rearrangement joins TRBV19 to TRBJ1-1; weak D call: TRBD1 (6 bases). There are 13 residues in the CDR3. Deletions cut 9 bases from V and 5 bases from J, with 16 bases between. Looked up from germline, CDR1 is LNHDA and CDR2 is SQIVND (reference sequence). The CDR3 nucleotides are TGTGCCAGGGGGGGGGCCAGGAGGACTGAAGCTTTCTTT. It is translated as CARGGARRTEAFF.

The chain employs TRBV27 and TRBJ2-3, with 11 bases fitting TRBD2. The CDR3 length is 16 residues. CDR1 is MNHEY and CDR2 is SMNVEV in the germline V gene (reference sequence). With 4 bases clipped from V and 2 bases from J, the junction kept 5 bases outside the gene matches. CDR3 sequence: CASSSRLAGYTDTQYF. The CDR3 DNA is TGTGCCAGCAGTTCACGACTAGCGGGGTACACAGATACGCAGTATTTT.

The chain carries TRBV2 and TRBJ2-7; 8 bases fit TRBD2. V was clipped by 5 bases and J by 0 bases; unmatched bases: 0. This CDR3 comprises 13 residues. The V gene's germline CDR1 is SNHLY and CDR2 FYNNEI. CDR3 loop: CASSSGSSYEQYF. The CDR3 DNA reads TGTGCCAGCAGTAGCGGGAGCTCCTACGAGCAGTACTTC.